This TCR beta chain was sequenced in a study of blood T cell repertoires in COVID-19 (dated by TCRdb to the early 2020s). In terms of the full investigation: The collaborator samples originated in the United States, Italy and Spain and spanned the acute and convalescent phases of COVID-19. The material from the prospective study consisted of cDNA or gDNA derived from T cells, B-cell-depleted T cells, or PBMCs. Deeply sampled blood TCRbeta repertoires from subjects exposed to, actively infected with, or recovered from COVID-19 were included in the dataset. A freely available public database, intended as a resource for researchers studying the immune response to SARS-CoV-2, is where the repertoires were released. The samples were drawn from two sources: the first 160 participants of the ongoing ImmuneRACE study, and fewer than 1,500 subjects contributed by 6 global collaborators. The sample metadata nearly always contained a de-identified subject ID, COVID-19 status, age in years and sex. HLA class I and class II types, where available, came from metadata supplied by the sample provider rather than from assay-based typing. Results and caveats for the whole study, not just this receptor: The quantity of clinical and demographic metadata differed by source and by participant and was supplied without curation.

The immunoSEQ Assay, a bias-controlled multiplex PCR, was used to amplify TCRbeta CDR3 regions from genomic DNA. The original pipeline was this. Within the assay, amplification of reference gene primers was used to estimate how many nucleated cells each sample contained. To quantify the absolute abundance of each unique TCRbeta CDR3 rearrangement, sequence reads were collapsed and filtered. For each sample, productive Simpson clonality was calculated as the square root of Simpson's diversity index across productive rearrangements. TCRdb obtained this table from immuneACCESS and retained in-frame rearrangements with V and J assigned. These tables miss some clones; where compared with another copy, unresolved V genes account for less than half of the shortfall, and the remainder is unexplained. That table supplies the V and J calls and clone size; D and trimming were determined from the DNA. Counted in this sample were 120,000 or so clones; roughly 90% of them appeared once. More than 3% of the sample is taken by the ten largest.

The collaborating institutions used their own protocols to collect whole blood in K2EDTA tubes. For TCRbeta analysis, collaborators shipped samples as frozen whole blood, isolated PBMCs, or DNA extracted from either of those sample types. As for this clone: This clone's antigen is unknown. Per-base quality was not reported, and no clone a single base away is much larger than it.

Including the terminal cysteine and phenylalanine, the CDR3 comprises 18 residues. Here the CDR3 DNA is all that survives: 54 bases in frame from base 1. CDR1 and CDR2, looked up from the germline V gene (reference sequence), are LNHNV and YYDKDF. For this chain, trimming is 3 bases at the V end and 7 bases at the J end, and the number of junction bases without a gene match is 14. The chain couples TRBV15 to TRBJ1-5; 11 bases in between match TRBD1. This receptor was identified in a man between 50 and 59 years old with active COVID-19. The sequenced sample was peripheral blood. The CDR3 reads CATSRKGRDRGRGQPQHF. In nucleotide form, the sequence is TGTGCCACCAGCAGGAAAGGGCGGGACAGGGGGAGAGGGCAGCCCCAGCATTTT.